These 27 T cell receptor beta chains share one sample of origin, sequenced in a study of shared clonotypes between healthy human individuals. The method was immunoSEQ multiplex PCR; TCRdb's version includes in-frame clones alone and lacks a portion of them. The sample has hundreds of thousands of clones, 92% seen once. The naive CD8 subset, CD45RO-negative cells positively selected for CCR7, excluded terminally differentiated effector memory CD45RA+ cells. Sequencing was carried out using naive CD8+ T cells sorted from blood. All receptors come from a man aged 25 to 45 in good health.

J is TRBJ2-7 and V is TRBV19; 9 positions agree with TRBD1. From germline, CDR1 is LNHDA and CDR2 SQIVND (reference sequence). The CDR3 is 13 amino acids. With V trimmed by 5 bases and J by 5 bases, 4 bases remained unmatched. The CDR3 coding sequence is TGTGCCAGTAGTCTACAGGGGGCGAACGAGCAGTACTTC. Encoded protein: CASSLQGANEQYF. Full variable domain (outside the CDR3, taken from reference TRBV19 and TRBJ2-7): DGGITQSPKYLFRKEGQNVTLSCEQNLNHDAMYWYRQDPGQGLRLIYYSQIVNDFQKGDIAEGYSVSREKKESFPLTVTSAQKNPTAFYLCASSLQGANEQYFGPGTRLTVT.

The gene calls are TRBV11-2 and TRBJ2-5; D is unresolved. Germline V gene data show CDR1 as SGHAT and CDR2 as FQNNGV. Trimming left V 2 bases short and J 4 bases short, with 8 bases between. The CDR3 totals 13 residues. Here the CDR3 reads CASSLNIPETQYF. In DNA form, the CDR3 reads TGTGCCAGCAGCTTAAATATCCCAGAGACCCAGTACTTC.

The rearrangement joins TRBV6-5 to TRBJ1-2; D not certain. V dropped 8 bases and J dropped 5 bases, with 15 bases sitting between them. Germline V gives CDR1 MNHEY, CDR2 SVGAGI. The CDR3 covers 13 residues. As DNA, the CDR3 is TGTGCCAGCGGGCCCGACCGGGAGTATGGCTACACCTTC. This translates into CASGPDREYGYTF.

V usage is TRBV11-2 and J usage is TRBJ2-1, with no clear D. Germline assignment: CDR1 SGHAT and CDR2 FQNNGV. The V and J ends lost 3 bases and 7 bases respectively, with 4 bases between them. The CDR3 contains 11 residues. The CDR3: CASSFENEQFF. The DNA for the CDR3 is TGTGCCAGCAGCTTTGAAAATGAGCAGTTCTTC. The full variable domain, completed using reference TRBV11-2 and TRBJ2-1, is EAGVAQSPRYKIIEKRQSVAFWCNPISGHATLYWYQQILGQGPKLLIQFQNNGVVDDSQLPKDRFSAERLKGVDSTLKIQPAKLEDSAVYLCASSFENEQFFGPGTRLTVL.

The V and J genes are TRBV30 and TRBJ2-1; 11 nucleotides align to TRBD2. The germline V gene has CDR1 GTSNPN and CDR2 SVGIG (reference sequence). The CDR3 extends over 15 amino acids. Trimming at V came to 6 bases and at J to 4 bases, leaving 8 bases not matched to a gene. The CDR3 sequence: CACAPGTSGYNEQFF. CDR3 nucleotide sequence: TGTGCCTGTGCCCCAGGGACTAGCGGTTACAATGAGCAGTTCTTC.

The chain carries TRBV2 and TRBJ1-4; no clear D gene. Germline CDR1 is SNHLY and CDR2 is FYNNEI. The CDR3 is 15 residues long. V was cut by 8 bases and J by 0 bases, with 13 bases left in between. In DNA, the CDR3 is TGTGCCAGCGGGATATGGCGATCAACTAATGAAAAACTGTTTTTT. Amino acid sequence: CASGIWRSTNEKLFF. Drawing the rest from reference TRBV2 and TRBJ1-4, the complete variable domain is EPEVTQTPSHQVTQMGQEVILRCVPISNHLYFYWYRQILGQKVEFLVSFYNNEISEKSEIFDDQFSVERPDGSNFTLKIRSTKLEDSAMYFCASGIWRSTNEKLFFGSGTQLSVL.

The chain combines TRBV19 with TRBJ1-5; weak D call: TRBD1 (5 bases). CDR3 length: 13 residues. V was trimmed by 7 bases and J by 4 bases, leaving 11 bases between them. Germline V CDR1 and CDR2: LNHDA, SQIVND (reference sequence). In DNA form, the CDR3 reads TGTGCCAGTATGGGGGGACCGAATCAGCCCCAGCATTTT. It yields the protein CASMGGPNQPQHF.

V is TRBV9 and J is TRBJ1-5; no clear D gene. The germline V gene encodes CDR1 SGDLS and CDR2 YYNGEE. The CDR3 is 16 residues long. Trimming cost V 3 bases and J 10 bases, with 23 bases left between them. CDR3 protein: CASSASPQPRSEPQHF. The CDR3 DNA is TGTGCCAGCAGCGCCAGCCCCCAGCCCCGGAGTGAACCCCAGCATTTT.

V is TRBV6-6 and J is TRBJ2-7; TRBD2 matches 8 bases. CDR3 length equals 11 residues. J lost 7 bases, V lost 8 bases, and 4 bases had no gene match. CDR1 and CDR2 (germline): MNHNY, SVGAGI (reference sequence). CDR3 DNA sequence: TGTGCCAGCGTCAGCGGGAGAGAGCAGTACTTC. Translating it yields CASVSGREQYF.

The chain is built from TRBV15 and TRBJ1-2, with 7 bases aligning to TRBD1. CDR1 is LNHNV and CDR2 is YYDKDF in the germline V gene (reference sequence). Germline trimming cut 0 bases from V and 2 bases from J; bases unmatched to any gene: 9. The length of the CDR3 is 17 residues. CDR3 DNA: TGTGCCACCAGCAGAGATCTCACAGGGGTCCCCAACTATGGCTACACCTTC. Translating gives CATSRDLTGVPNYGYTF.

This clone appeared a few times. CDR3 sequence: CASKIGQGWDQPQHF. CDR3 nucleotides: TGCGCCAGCAAGATAGGACAGGGGTGGGACCAGCCCCAGCATTTT. This sequence joins TRBV5-1 and TRBJ1-5; TRBD1 aligns across 9 bases. Germline V gives CDR1 SGHRS, CDR2 YFSETQ. Losses at the gene ends were 6 bases for V and 7 bases for J; bases not matched to a gene: 11. This CDR3 region has 15 residues.

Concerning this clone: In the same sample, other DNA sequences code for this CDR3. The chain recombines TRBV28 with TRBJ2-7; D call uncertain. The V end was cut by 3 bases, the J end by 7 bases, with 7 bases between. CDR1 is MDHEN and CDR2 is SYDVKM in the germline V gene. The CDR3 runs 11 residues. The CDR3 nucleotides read TGTGCCAGCAGTTTCGTGGGAGAGCAGTACTTC. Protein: CASSFVGEQYF.

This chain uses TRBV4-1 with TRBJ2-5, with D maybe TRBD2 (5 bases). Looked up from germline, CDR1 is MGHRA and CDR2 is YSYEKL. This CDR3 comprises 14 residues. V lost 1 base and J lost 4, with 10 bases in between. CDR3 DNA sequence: TGCGCCAGCAGCCAAGGATTCGGAGGAGAGACCCAGTACTTC. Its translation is CASSQGFGGETQYF.

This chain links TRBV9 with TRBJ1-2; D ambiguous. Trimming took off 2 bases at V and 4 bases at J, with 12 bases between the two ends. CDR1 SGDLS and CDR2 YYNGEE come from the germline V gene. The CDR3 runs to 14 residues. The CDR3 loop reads CASSVGPGLYGYTF. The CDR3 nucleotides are TGTGCCAGCAGCGTCGGCCCGGGCCTCTATGGCTACACCTTC.

CDR3 sequence: CASSQDLKDEQFF. The CDR3 nucleotides are TGTGCCAGCAGCCAAGATCTTAAGGATGAGCAGTTCTTC. This chain connects TRBV14 to TRBJ2-1, with unresolved D. CDR3 length: 13 amino acids. Looked up from germline, CDR1 is SGHDN and CDR2 is FVKESK. V was trimmed by 0 bases and J by 8 bases, leaving 8 bases between them.

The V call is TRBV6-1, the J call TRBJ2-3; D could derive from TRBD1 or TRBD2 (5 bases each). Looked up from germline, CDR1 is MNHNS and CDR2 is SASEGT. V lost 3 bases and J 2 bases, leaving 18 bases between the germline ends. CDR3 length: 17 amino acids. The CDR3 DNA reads TGTGCCAGCAGTGAGGCTTTAGGGACCTGGACCACAGATACGCAGTATTTT. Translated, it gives CASSEALGTWTTDTQYF.

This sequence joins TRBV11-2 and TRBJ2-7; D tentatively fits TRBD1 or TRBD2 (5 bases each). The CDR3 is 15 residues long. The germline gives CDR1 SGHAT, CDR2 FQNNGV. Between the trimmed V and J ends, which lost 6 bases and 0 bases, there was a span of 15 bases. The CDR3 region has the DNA TGTGCCAGCAGGCCGGGGCTACTTCTCTCCTACGAGCAGTACTTC. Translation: CASRPGLLLSYEQYF.

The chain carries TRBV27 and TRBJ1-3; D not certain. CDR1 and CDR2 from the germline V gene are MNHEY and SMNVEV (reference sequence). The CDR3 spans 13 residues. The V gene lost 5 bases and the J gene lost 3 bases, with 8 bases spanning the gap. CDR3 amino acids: CASSPNSGNTIYF. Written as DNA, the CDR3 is TGTGCCAGCAGTCCGAATAGTGGAAACACCATATATTTT.

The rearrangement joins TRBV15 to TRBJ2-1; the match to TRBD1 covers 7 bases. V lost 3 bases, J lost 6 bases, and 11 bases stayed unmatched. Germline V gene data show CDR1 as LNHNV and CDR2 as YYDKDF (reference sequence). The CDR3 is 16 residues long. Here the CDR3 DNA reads TGTGCCACCAGCAGGGGAACAGGGGAAATTGGCAATGAGCAGTTCTTC. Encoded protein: CATSRGTGEIGNEQFF.

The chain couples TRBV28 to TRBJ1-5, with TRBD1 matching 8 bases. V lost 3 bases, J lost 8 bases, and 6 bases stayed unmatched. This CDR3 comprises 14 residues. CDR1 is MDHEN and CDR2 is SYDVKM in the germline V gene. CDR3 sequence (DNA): TGTGCCAGCAGTTTTAGTGACAGGGGTAAGCCCCAGCATTTT. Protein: CASSFSDRGKPQHF.

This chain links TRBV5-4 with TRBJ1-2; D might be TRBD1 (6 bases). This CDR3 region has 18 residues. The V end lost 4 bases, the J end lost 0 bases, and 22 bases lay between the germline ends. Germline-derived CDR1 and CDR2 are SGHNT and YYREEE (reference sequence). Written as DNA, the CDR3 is TGTGCCAGCAGCGCGCCTTCGGGGTTGACAGGCGCTAACTATGGCTACACCTTC. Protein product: CASSAPSGLTGANYGYTF.

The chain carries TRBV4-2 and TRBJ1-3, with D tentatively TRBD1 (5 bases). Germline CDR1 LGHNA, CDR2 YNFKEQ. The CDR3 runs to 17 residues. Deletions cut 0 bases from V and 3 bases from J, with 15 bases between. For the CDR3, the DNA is TGTGCCAGCAGCCAAGACGGGGCGGGTTCTATTGGAAACACCATATATTTT. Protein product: CASSQDGAGSIGNTIYF.

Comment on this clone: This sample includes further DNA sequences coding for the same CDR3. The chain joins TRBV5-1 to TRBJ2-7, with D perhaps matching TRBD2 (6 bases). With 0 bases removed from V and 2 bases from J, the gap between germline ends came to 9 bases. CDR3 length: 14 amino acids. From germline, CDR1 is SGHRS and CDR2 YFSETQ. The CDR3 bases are TGCGCCAGCAGCTTGGGTACGGGGGCCTACGAGCAGTACTTC. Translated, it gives CASSLGTGAYEQYF.

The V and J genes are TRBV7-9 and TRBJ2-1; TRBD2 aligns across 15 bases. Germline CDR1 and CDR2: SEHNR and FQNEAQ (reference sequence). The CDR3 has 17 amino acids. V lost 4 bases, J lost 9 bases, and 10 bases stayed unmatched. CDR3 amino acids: CASSSWTSGRDKVEQFF. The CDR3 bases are TGTGCCAGCAGCTCTTGGACTAGCGGGAGGGATAAGGTTGAGCAGTTCTTC.

The CDR3: CASSLRGGPGVNEQFF. DNA for the CDR3: TGCGCCAGCAGCTTGCGGGGCGGACCCGGGGTTAATGAGCAGTTCTTC. The chain uses TRBV5-1 and TRBJ2-1; D may be TRBD1 or TRBD2 (5 bases each). The germline V and J ends were trimmed by 1 base and 7 bases, with 18 bases remaining between them. This CDR3 spans 16 amino acids. Germline CDR1 is SGHRS and CDR2 is YFSETQ.

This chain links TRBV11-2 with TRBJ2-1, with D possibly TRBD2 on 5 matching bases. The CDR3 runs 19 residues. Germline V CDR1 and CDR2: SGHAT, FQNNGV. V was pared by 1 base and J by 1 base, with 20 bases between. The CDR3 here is CASSLVDVASFFSYNEQFF. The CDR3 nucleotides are TGTGCCAGCAGCTTAGTAGACGTCGCTAGCTTCTTTTCCTACAATGAGCAGTTCTTC.

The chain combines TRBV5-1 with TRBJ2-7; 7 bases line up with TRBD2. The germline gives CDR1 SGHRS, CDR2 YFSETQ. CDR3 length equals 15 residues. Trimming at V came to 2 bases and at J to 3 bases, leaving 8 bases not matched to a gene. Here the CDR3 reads CASSLSPGTNYEQYF. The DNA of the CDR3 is TGCGCCAGCAGCTTATCACCCGGGACTAACTACGAGCAGTACTTC.